The text below deals with one T cell receptor (beta chain). What it binds is unknown. The CDR3 covers 12 residues. Between the trimmed V and J ends, which lost 0 bases and 8 bases, there was a span of 7 bases. From germline, CDR1 is MNHNY and CDR2 SVGAGI (reference sequence). The RNA input was 0.5 to 1 ug, and it was reverse transcribed with random hexamers. TCRdb redid the calling of the immunoSEQ multiplex PCR reads with MiXCR, one entry per CDR3 protein. The table shows under 200,000 distinct CDR3 sequences, with about 95% occurring only once. These data belong to a study of CD8 T cells in Susac syndrome. Findings and caveats of the study: The TCR sequencing and HLA analysis in the study involved a relatively small number of individuals, as the study acknowledged.

Sequencing of TCR beta was undertaken in CD8+ and CD4+ T cells derived from blood. TEMRA cells underwent FACS enrichment and CD8+ and CD4+ T cells underwent negative isolation. The sample comprised CD8+ T cells from PBMCs. The chain joins TRBV6-6 to TRBJ1-2; D gene unclear. This receptor was obtained from a human donor with multiple sclerosis. CDR3 sequence (DNA): TGTGCCAGCAGTTACTCAACGGAAGGCTACACCTTC. Protein sequence: CASSYSTEGYTF.